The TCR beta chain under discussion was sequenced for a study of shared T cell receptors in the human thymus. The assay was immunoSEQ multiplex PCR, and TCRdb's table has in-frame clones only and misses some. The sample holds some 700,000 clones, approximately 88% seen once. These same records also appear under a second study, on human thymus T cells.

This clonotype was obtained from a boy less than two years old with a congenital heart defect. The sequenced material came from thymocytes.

CDR3 in amino acids: CASSTEGARRETQYF. CDR3 DNA sequence: TGTGCCAGTAGTACCGAGGGGGCGAGGAGGGAGACCCAGTACTTC. V gene TRBV19 combines with J gene TRBJ2-5, with TRBD1 identical over 7 bases. This CDR3 contains 15 residues. Germline V gives CDR1 LNHDA, CDR2 SQIVND (reference sequence). After removal of 4 bases from V and 5 bases from J, the junction contained 10 bases not matched to a gene.